This TCR beta chain is drawn from a study of vaccination and CD4 T cells after COVID-19. The sample's treatment: approximately nine-day PBMC culture with coronavirus spike peptide pools or control peptides (ViraFEST assay). Oncomine TCR Beta short-read sequencing was applied to DNA from cultured CD4+ T cells. MiXCR, applied by TCRdb to the PCR reads, yields one record per CDR3 protein. In the table there are fewer than 25,000 distinct CDR3 sequences, around two fifths of which are singletons. Regarding this clonotype: Its cognate antigen is unknown.

The V gene end was trimmed by 5 bases and the J gene end by 4 bases; junction bases not matched to a gene: 7. Per the germline V gene, CDR1 is DFQATT and CDR2 is SNEGSKA (reference sequence). The CDR3 loop spans 14 amino acids. The sample was cultured CD4+ T cells from blood. This chain joins TRBV20-1 and TRBJ2-1; 8 bases fit TRBD2. This sequence was found in a human donor with COVID-19. This CDR3 reads CSARAGGSYNEQFF. Here the CDR3 DNA reads TGCAGTGCTCGGGCGGGGGGTTCTTACAATGAGCAGTTCTTC.